What follows is one T cell receptor (beta chain) and its context. This specimen belongs to a study of blood T cell repertoires in COVID-19. This table comes from immunoSEQ multiplex PCR, and its TCRdb copy is limited to in-frame clones, with some not included. The table records about 160,000 clones, roughly 85% of them present only once. Deletions cut 0 bases from V and 0 bases from J, with 11 bases between. The CDR3 extends over 16 amino acids. Germline-derived CDR1 and CDR2 are LGHNA and YNFKEQ. The specimen was peripheral blood. The chain recombines TRBV4-2 with TRBJ1-1, with D possibly being TRBD1 (6 bases). This clonotype was sampled from a human donor with acute or convalescent COVID-19. The donor label of this sample is uncertain. The CDR3 loop is CASSQDTGFMNTEAFF. CDR3 bases: TGTGCCAGCAGCCAAGATACAGGGTTCATGAACACTGAAGCTTTCTTT.